A selection of T cell receptor beta chains follows, all from one sample in a study. In TCRdb, the RT-PCR reads were re-called with MiXCR into one record per CDR3 protein. The data show about 680,000 distinct CDR3 sequences, approximately 15% seen once. The sequenced sample was memory CD4+ T cells from blood. These receptors were collected from a female donor in good health, serving as a healthy control. CDR3s include the opening cysteine and the closing phenylalanine or tryptophan. Fields, in order: CDR3 protein, CDR3 DNA, D gene, V gene, J gene, CDR3 length, clone size. D genes are given only for firm matches. Clone sizes are given selectively: once, few, many, or a class where the clone is expanded.

cdr3_aa: CASSVSTGSWEKLFF
cdr3_nt: TGTGCCAGCAGCGTATCGACAGGGTCGTGGGAAAAACTGTTTTTT
d_call: TRBD1
v_call: TRBV9
j_call: TRBJ1-4
cdr3_length: 15
clone_size: NA

cdr3_aa: CVEDPGTDTQYF
cdr3_nt: TGCGTTGAAGATCCCGGCACAGATACGCAGTATTTT
d_call: NA
v_call: TRBV29-1
j_call: TRBJ2-3
cdr3_length: 12
clone_size: few

cdr3_aa: CAIRSSAGTYGYTF
cdr3_nt: TGTGCCATCAGATCGTCGGCAGGGACCTATGGCTACACCTTC
d_call: NA
v_call: TRBV10-3
j_call: TRBJ1-2
cdr3_length: 14
clone_size: many

cdr3_aa: CASSTKPYRPTEDTQYF
cdr3_nt: TGTGCCAGCAGCACCAAACCCTACAGGCCAACTGAGGATACGCAGTATTTT
d_call: NA
v_call: TRBV7-9
j_call: TRBJ2-3
cdr3_length: 17
clone_size: NA

cdr3_aa: CASSLMDLNTEAFF
cdr3_nt: TGCGCCAGCAGCTTGATGGATCTGAACACTGAAGCTTTCTTT
d_call: NA
v_call: TRBV5-1
j_call: TRBJ1-1
cdr3_length: 14
clone_size: few

cdr3_aa: CSASRQGQGGYTF
cdr3_nt: TGCAGTGCTAGCCGACAGGGCCAGGGAGGCTACACCTTC
d_call: TRBD1
v_call: TRBV20-1
j_call: TRBJ1-2
cdr3_length: 13
clone_size: few

cdr3_aa: CSARDHSSGNTIYF
cdr3_nt: TGCAGTGCTAGAGACCATTCCTCTGGAAACACCATATATTTT
d_call: NA
v_call: TRBV20-1
j_call: TRBJ1-3
cdr3_length: 14
clone_size: NA

cdr3_aa: CSVEAGTGGYEQYF
cdr3_nt: TGCAGCGTAGAAGCCGGGACAGGGGGCTACGAGCAGTACTTC
d_call: TRBD1
v_call: TRBV29-1
j_call: TRBJ2-7
cdr3_length: 14
clone_size: few

cdr3_aa: CASSALRAGALYEQYF
cdr3_nt: TGTGCCAGCAGCGCCCTCCGGGCCGGGGCCCTCTACGAGCAGTACTTC
d_call: NA
v_call: TRBV7-2
j_call: TRBJ2-7
cdr3_length: 16
clone_size: many

cdr3_aa: CASSLEANEQFF
cdr3_nt: TGTGCCAGCAGCTTAGAGGCAAATGAGCAGTTCTTC
d_call: NA
v_call: TRBV7-9
j_call: TRBJ2-1
cdr3_length: 12
clone_size: NA

cdr3_aa: CASNPQGAYTGELFF
cdr3_nt: TGTGCCAGCAACCCACAGGGGGCCTACACCGGGGAGCTGTTTTTT
d_call: TRBD1
v_call: TRBV12-3/TRBV12-4
j_call: TRBJ2-2
cdr3_length: 15
clone_size: many

cdr3_aa: CSADGNYGYTF
cdr3_nt: TGCAGTGCGGACGGTAACTATGGCTACACCTTC
d_call: NA
v_call: TRBV20-1
j_call: TRBJ1-2
cdr3_length: 11
clone_size: NA

cdr3_aa: CAISEQETQYF
cdr3_nt: TGCGCGATTAGCGAGCAAGAGACCCAGTACTTC
d_call: NA
v_call: TRBV10-3
j_call: TRBJ2-5
cdr3_length: 11
clone_size: many

cdr3_aa: CASSQGGSGNQPQHF
cdr3_nt: TGTGCCAGCAGCCAGGGAGGAAGCGGCAATCAGCCCCAGCATTTT
d_call: NA
v_call: TRBV6-1
j_call: TRBJ1-5
cdr3_length: 15
clone_size: once

cdr3_aa: CASSSWSGTVTGELFF
cdr3_nt: TGTGCCAGCAGTTCTTGGAGCGGGACCGTCACCGGGGAGCTGTTTTTT
d_call: TRBD2
v_call: TRBV12-3/TRBV12-4
j_call: TRBJ2-2
cdr3_length: 16
clone_size: many

cdr3_aa: CASSNTGTVTSYEQYF
cdr3_nt: TGTGCCAGCAGCAATACCGGGACAGTAACCTCCTACGAGCAGTACTTC
d_call: TRBD1
v_call: TRBV3-1
j_call: TRBJ2-7
cdr3_length: 16
clone_size: few

cdr3_aa: CASSLVMLGLVNTGELFF
cdr3_nt: TGTGCCAGCAGCTTAGTTATGCTCGGACTAGTGAACACCGGGGAGCTGTTTTTT
d_call: TRBD2
v_call: TRBV7-2
j_call: TRBJ2-2
cdr3_length: 18
clone_size: NA

cdr3_aa: CASSRRDQETQYF
cdr3_nt: TGTGCCAGCTCACGCAGAGACCAAGAGACCCAGTACTTC
d_call: NA
v_call: TRBV18
j_call: TRBJ2-5
cdr3_length: 13
clone_size: NA

cdr3_aa: CASSFQIWGAGGRNEQFF
cdr3_nt: TGTGCCAGCAGCTTCCAAATTTGGGGAGCGGGAGGGCGGAATGAGCAGTTCTTC
d_call: TRBD2
v_call: TRBV7-8
j_call: TRBJ2-1
cdr3_length: 18
clone_size: few

cdr3_aa: CASSLAGTTGETQYF
cdr3_nt: TGCGCCAGCAGCTTGGCGGGGACTACGGGAGAGACCCAGTACTTC
d_call: TRBD2
v_call: TRBV5-1
j_call: TRBJ2-5
cdr3_length: 15
clone_size: many

cdr3_aa: CSARDLAGANTGELFF
cdr3_nt: TGCAGTGCTAGAGATCTGGCGGGGGCCAACACCGGGGAGCTGTTTTTT
d_call: NA
v_call: TRBV20-1
j_call: TRBJ2-2
cdr3_length: 16
clone_size: few

cdr3_aa: CASITTGQVVGDTQYF
cdr3_nt: TGTGCCAGCATAACGACGGGACAGGTGGTCGGAGATACGCAGTATTTT
d_call: TRBD1
v_call: TRBV28
j_call: TRBJ2-3
cdr3_length: 16
clone_size: few

cdr3_aa: CASSSPGATGVNEQFF
cdr3_nt: TGTGCCAGCAGTTCCCCTGGTGCGACAGGGGTCAATGAGCAGTTCTTC
d_call: TRBD1
v_call: TRBV28
j_call: TRBJ2-1
cdr3_length: 16
clone_size: many

cdr3_aa: CASTVVTRAYNEQFF
cdr3_nt: TGTGCCAGCACTGTTGTTACACGCGCCTACAATGAGCAGTTCTTC
d_call: NA
v_call: TRBV9
j_call: TRBJ2-1
cdr3_length: 15
clone_size: NA

cdr3_aa: CASSENDRGYEAFF
cdr3_nt: TGTGCCAGCAGTGAAAACGACAGGGGATATGAAGCTTTCTTT
d_call: TRBD1
v_call: TRBV6-1
j_call: TRBJ1-1
cdr3_length: 14
clone_size: NA

cdr3_aa: CASSIKGWDTEAFF
cdr3_nt: TGTGCCAGCTCGATCAAGGGATGGGACACTGAAGCTTTCTTT
d_call: NA
v_call: TRBV6-1
j_call: TRBJ1-1
cdr3_length: 14
clone_size: NA

cdr3_aa: CASSSLPFSGIYEQYF
cdr3_nt: TGTGCCAGCAGTTCTCTCCCCTTTAGTGGGATCTACGAGCAGTACTTC
d_call: NA
v_call: TRBV6-5
j_call: TRBJ2-7
cdr3_length: 16
clone_size: NA

cdr3_aa: CASSFGQGSNQPQHF
cdr3_nt: TGTGCCAGCAGCTTCGGACAGGGGAGCAATCAGCCCCAGCATTTT
d_call: TRBD1
v_call: TRBV5-1
j_call: TRBJ1-5
cdr3_length: 15
clone_size: many

cdr3_aa: CSARDLGRQHSYEQYF
cdr3_nt: TGCAGTGCTAGAGATCTGGGTAGGCAGCACTCCTACGAGCAGTACTTC
d_call: NA
v_call: TRBV20-1
j_call: TRBJ2-7
cdr3_length: 16
clone_size: many

cdr3_aa: CASSKIVVGSEAFF
cdr3_nt: TGTGCCAGCAGCAAAATCGTTGTGGGCAGTGAAGCTTTCTTT
d_call: NA
v_call: TRBV7-2
j_call: TRBJ1-1
cdr3_length: 14
clone_size: few

cdr3_aa: CASKNTHSTDTQYF
cdr3_nt: TGTGCCAGCAAAAACACTCATAGCACAGATACGCAGTATTTT
d_call: NA
v_call: TRBV6-5
j_call: TRBJ2-3
cdr3_length: 14
clone_size: NA

cdr3_aa: CASSYSPGGRVTQYF
cdr3_nt: TGTGCCAGCAGTTACTCGCCAGGGGGGAGGGTGACCCAGTACTTC
d_call: NA
v_call: TRBV6-5
j_call: TRBJ2-5
cdr3_length: 15
clone_size: NA

cdr3_aa: CASSGLRTSTDTQYF
cdr3_nt: TGTGCCAGCAGTGGATTGAGGACTAGCACAGATACGCAGTATTTT
d_call: NA
v_call: TRBV6-1
j_call: TRBJ2-3
cdr3_length: 15
clone_size: NA

cdr3_aa: CASSLEQGSGANVLTF
cdr3_nt: TGCGCCAGCAGCTTGGAGCAGGGCTCTGGGGCCAACGTCCTGACTTTC
d_call: NA
v_call: TRBV5-1
j_call: TRBJ2-6
cdr3_length: 16
clone_size: few

cdr3_aa: CASSVARWGETQYF
cdr3_nt: TGTGCCAGCAGCGTAGCCAGATGGGGAGAGACCCAGTACTTC
d_call: NA
v_call: TRBV9
j_call: TRBJ2-5
cdr3_length: 14
clone_size: few

cdr3_aa: CASSPTVGGNYGYTF
cdr3_nt: TGTGCCAGCAGTCCGACGGTGGGGGGTAACTATGGCTACACCTTC
d_call: NA
v_call: TRBV12-3/TRBV12-4
j_call: TRBJ1-2
cdr3_length: 15
clone_size: NA

cdr3_aa: CSARHLAADTQYF
cdr3_nt: TGCAGTGCTAGACATCTAGCAGCTGATACGCAGTATTTT
d_call: NA
v_call: TRBV20-1
j_call: TRBJ2-3
cdr3_length: 13
clone_size: few

cdr3_aa: CATSGPTSGRAPDTQYF
cdr3_nt: TGTGCCACCAGTGGCCCGACTAGCGGGAGGGCCCCAGATACGCAGTATTTT
d_call: TRBD2
v_call: TRBV24-1
j_call: TRBJ2-3
cdr3_length: 17
clone_size: few

cdr3_aa: CASSSTSQGETQYF
cdr3_nt: TGTGCCAGCAGCTCGACTAGCCAGGGGGAGACCCAGTACTTC
d_call: NA
v_call: TRBV7-2
j_call: TRBJ2-5
cdr3_length: 14
clone_size: NA

cdr3_aa: CSATRTGGVANYGYTF
cdr3_nt: TGCAGTGCTACTAGGACAGGGGGAGTCGCTAACTATGGCTACACCTTC
d_call: TRBD1
v_call: TRBV20-1
j_call: TRBJ1-2
cdr3_length: 16
clone_size: few

cdr3_aa: CASSYMGNNQPQHF
cdr3_nt: TGTGCCAGCAGTTACATGGGGAACAATCAGCCCCAGCATTTT
d_call: NA
v_call: TRBV6-2/TRBV6-3
j_call: TRBJ1-5
cdr3_length: 14
clone_size: many

cdr3_aa: CASSTRDGHSGNTIYF
cdr3_nt: TGTGCCAGCAGCACGCGTGACGGCCACTCTGGAAACACCATATATTTT
d_call: NA
v_call: TRBV9
j_call: TRBJ1-3
cdr3_length: 16
clone_size: NA

cdr3_aa: CASSLVGGKTELFF
cdr3_nt: TGCGCCAGCAGCTTGGTAGGTGGTAAGACGGAACTGTTTTTT
d_call: NA
v_call: TRBV5-1
j_call: TRBJ1-4
cdr3_length: 14
clone_size: NA

cdr3_aa: CAIRDPGLAGDEQFF
cdr3_nt: TGTGCCATCAGAGACCCGGGACTAGCGGGAGATGAGCAGTTCTTC
d_call: TRBD2
v_call: TRBV10-3
j_call: TRBJ2-1
cdr3_length: 15
clone_size: few

cdr3_aa: CASSARGGEEGTQYF
cdr3_nt: TGTGCCAGCAGCGCGAGGGGGGGTGAAGAAGGTACGCAGTATTTT
d_call: NA
v_call: TRBV2
j_call: TRBJ2-3
cdr3_length: 15
clone_size: NA

cdr3_aa: CASSLDVSPDTQYF
cdr3_nt: TGCGCCAGCAGCTTGGACGTCTCCCCGGATACGCAGTATTTT
d_call: NA
v_call: TRBV5-1
j_call: TRBJ2-3
cdr3_length: 14
clone_size: many

cdr3_aa: CASSYLGAHQPQHF
cdr3_nt: TGTGCCAGCAGTTACCTAGGGGCTCATCAGCCCCAGCATTTT
d_call: NA
v_call: TRBV6-2/TRBV6-3
j_call: TRBJ1-5
cdr3_length: 14
clone_size: NA

cdr3_aa: CASRLRRSIPMNTEAFF
cdr3_nt: TGTGCCAGCAGGCTGCGACGGAGTATCCCCATGAACACTGAAGCTTTCTTT
d_call: NA
v_call: TRBV12-3/TRBV12-4
j_call: TRBJ1-1
cdr3_length: 17
clone_size: NA

cdr3_aa: CSASGVGTGYEKLFF
cdr3_nt: TGCAGTGCTAGCGGGGTCGGGACAGGCTATGAAAAACTGTTTTTT
d_call: TRBD1
v_call: TRBV20-1
j_call: TRBJ1-4
cdr3_length: 15
clone_size: NA

cdr3_aa: CASSRDLKGADTGELFF
cdr3_nt: TGCGCCAGCAGCCGGGATTTAAAAGGGGCGGACACCGGGGAGCTGTTTTTT
d_call: NA
v_call: TRBV4-3
j_call: TRBJ2-2
cdr3_length: 17
clone_size: NA

cdr3_aa: CATSDSGQGSRTF
cdr3_nt: TGTGCCACCAGTGATTCCGGACAGGGGTCGCGCACCTTC
d_call: TRBD1
v_call: TRBV24-1
j_call: TRBJ1-2
cdr3_length: 13
clone_size: NA